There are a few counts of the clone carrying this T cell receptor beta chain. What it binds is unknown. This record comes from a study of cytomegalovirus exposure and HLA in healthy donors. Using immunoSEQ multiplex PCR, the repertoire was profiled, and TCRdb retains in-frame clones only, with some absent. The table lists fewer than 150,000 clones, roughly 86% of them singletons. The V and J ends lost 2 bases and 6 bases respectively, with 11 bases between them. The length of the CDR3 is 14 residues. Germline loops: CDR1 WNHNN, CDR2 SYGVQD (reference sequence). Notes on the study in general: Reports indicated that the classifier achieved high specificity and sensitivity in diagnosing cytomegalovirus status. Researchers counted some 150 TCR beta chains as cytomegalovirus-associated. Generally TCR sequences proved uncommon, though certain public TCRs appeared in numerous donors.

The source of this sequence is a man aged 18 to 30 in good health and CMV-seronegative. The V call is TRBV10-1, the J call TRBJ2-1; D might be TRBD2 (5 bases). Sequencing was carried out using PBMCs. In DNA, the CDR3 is TGCGCCAGCAGTGAGACTAGTGTGGTCAATGAGCAGTTCTTC. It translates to CASSETSVVNEQFF.